This TCR beta chain is from a study of blood T cells in healthy people across ages. The ends were cut back, 8 bases at V and 2 bases at J, with 13 bases in the middle. CDR3 length equals 13 residues. In germline, CDR1 is LNHNV, CDR2 YYDKDF (reference sequence). Findings of the study overall: Among T cells, TCR beta diversity per million cells dropped roughly linearly as age rose. Compared with aged donors, long-lived donors showed fewer expanded clones, suggesting selection.

This clonotype was recorded many times. The antigen remains undetermined. A J-beta primer mix and a sample-barcoded 5' primer were used in a second PCR of about 7 to 12 cycles. TCRdb called the 5' RACE reads again in MiXCR, with one record for every CDR3 protein. This sample has about 930,000 distinct CDR3 sequences; approximately 32% occur once, and the top ten carry about 9.4%. A further study also used this sample, focusing on T cells of mothers and their children. That work states: No persistent microchimeric T cell clones were detected at about 100 clones per million clonotypes sensitivity.

The receptor's source is a woman aged 40 to 50 in good health. The V call is TRBV15, the J call TRBJ2-7; D unclear. The sequenced sample was blood. The DNA of the CDR3 is TGTGCCACCTTTTCACCGGGTACCTACGAGCAGTACTTC. This codes for CATFSPGTYEQYF.